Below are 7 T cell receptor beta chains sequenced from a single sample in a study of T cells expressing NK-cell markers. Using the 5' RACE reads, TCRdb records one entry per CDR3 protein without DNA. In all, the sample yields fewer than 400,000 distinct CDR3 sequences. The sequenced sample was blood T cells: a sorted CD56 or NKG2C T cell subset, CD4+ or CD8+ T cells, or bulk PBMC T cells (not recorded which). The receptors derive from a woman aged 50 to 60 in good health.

The CDR3 sequence: CSVEDAAGVTDTQYF. The chain links TRBV29-1 to TRBJ2-3; absent DNA, TCRdb's TRBD2 call cannot be checked. The germline gives CDR1 SQVTM, CDR2 ANQGSEA. This CDR3 has 15 residues.

This CDR3 is CASSSMRSGNTIYF. The V call is TRBV7-2, the J call TRBJ1-3. The CDR3 has 14 amino acids. Germline V gene sequence: CDR1 SGHTA, CDR2 FQGNSA.

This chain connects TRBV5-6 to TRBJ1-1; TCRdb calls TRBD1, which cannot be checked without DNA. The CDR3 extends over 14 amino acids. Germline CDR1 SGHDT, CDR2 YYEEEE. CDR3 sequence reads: CASSLGQVHTEAFF.

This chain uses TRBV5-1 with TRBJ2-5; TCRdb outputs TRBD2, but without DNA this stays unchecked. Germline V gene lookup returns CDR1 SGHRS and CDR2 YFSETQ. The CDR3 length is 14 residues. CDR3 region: CASIQDGRAQTQYF.

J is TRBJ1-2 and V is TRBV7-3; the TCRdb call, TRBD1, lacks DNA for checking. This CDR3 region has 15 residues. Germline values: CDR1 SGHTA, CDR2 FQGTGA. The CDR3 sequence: CASSPSRTGFDGYTF.

The CDR3 spells CASSSLKFGQPDNEQFF. The chain combines TRBV12-3 or TRBV12-4 with TRBJ2-1; TCRdb lists TRBD2, though no DNA is available to test this call. The CDR3 runs to 17 residues.

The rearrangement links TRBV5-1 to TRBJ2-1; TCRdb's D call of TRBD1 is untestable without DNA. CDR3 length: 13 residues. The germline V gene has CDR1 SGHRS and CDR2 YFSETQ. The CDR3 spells CASQGVSYNEQFF.